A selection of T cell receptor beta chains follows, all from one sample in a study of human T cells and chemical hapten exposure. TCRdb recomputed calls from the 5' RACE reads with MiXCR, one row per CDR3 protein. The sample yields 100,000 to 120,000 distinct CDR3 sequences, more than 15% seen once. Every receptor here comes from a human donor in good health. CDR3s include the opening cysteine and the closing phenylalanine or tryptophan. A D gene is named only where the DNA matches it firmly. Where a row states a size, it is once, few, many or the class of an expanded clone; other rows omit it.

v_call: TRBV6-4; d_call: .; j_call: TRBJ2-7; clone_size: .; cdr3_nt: TGTGCCAGCAGTGTGGACTCCCGGACCGGAGAGCAGTACTTC; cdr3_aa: CASSVDSRTGEQYF
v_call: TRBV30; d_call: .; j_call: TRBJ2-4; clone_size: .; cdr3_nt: TGTGCCTGGACAGTAGGACCCGCGAAAAACATTCAGTACTTC; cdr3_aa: CAWTVGPAKNIQYF
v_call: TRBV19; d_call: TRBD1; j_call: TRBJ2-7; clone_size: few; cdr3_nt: TGTGCCAGTGGACAGGGACCTGGCGAGCAGTACTTC; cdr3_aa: CASGQGPGEQYF
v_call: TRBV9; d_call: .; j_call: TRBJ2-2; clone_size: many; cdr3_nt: TGTGCCAGCAGCAGTGGGACCGGGGAGCTGTTTTTT; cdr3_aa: CASSSGTGELFF
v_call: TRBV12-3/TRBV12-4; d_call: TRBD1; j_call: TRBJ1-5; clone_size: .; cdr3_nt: TGTGCCAGCAGTTTAAGGCAGGGGGCTGGTCAGCCCCAGCATTTT; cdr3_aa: CASSLRQGAGQPQHF
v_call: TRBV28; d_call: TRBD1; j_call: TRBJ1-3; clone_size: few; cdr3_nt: TGTGCCAGCAGCTCCTCCGGGACAGGGGCTGGAAACACCATATATTTT; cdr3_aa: CASSSSGTGAGNTIYF
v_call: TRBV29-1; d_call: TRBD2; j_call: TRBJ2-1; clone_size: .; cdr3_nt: TGCAGCGTGTGTGGGGGGGGGAAAAGGGGCCTCTACAATGAGCAGTTCTTC; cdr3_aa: CSVCGGGKRGLYNEQFF
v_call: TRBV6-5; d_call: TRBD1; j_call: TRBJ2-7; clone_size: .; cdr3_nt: TGTGCCAGCAGTTACAGGCAGGGGGCCAACGAGCAGTACTTC; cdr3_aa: CASSYRQGANEQYF
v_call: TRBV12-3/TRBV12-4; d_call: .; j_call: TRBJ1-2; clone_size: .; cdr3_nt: TGTGCCAGCAGTAGCCAGGGATCAGGGGCGAACTATGGCTACACCTTC; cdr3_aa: CASSSQGSGANYGYTF
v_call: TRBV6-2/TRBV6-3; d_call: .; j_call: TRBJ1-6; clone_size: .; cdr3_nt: TGTGCCAGCAGTTACTCGACGTTTGGTCCGAATTCACCCCTCCACTTT; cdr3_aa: CASSYSTFGPNSPLHF
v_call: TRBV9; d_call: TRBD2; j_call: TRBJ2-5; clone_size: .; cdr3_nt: TGTGCCAGCAGCGTCAGCGGGAAAGAGACCCAGTACTTC; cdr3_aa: CASSVSGKETQYF
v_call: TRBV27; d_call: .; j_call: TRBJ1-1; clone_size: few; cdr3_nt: TGTGCCAGCAGTTTATCCTTTGCAGGACGGTATGAAGCTTTCTTT; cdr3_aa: CASSLSFAGRYEAFF
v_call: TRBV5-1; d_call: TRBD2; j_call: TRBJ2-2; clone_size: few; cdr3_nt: TGCGCCAGCAGCTCAGGACTAGCGGGACCTACCGGGGAGCTGTTTTTT; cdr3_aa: CASSSGLAGPTGELFF
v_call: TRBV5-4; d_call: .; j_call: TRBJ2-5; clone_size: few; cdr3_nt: TGTGCCAGCAGCTCTGCGTTGGTAGCGGTGAAAGAGACCCAGTACTTC; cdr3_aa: CASSSALVAVKETQYF
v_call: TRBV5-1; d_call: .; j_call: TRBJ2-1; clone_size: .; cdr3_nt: TGCGCCAGCACTCCCGGGAGCTCCTACAATGAGCAGTTCTTC; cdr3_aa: CASTPGSSYNEQFF
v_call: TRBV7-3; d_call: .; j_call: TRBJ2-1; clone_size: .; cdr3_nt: TGTGCCAGCAGCCCTCCGGTCGTAGGCGCTGAGCAGTTCTTC; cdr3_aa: CASSPPVVGAEQFF
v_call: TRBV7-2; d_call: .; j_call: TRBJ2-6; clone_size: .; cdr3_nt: TGTGCCAGCAGCTTGCTTGGGGGCTCCACTGGGGCCAACGTCCTGACTTTC; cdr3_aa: CASSLLGGSTGANVLTF
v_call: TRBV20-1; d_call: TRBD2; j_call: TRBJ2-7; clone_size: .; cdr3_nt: TGCAGTGCTACCCGACTAGCGGGCCTCCCCCCCTACGAGCAGTACTTC; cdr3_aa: CSATRLAGLPPYEQYF
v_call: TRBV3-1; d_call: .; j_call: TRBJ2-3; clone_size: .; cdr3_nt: TGTGCCAGCAGCCAAGGTACCAGCCTTAGCACAGATACGCAGTATTTT; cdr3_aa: CASSQGTSLSTDTQYF
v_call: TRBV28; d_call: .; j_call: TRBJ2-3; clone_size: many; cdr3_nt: TGTGCCAGCAGTCCCGAGCGGATAACGGCCGATACGCAGTATTTT; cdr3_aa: CASSPERITADTQYF
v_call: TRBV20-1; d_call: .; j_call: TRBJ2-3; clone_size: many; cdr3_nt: TGCAGTGCTAGAGATCATGGGCTGCCTCGCGATACGCAGTATTTT; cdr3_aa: CSARDHGLPRDTQYF